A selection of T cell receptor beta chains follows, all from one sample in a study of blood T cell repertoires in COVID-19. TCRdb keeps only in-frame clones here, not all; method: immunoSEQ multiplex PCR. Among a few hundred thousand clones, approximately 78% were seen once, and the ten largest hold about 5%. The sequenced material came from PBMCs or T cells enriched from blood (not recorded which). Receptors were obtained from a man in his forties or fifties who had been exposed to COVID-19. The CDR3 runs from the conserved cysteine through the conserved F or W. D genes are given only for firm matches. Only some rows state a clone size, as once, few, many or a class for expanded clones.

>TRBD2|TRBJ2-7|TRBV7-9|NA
TGTGCCAGCAGCAGCCTAGCGGAAAGCTCCTACGAGCAGTACTTC
CASSSLAESSYEQYF
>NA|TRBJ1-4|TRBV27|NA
TGTGCCAGCGGGGGGGGGCGAAGGGAAAAACTGTTTTTT
CASGGGRREKLFF
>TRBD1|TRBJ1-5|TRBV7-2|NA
TGTGCCAGCACCTACCGGACAGGAGGTTTTAGCAATCAGCCCCAGCATTTT
CASTYRTGGFSNQPQHF
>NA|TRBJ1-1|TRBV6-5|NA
TGTGCCAGCAAATGGGGCAGGGAGGACACTGAAGCTTTCTTT
CASKWGREDTEAFF
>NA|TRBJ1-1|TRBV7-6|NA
TGTGCCAGCAGCTTAGGGGCCTTGAACACTGAAGCTTTCTTT
CASSLGALNTEAFF
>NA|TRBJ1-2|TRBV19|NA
TGTGCCAGTAGTTGGGGCGGTCGAGGCTACACCTTC
CASSWGGRGYTF
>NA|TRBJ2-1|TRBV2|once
TGTGCCAGCATGTACGAGGGCCGAAGTGCTGAGCAGTTCTTC
CASMYEGRSAEQFF
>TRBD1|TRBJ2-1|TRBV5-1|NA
TGCGCCAGCAGCTTGGGGACAGGGGACCCACCGAACAGAAACCGTCCGTTCTTC
CASSLGTGDPPNRNRPFF
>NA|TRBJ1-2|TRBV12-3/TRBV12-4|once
TGTGCCAGCAGTCTCAGGATCAGCCAGGGCTACACCTTC
CASSLRISQGYTF
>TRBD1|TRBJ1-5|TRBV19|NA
TGTGCCAGTAGAAACGACAGGGCCCATCAGCCCCAGCATTTT
CASRNDRAHQPQHF
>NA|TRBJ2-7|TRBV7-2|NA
TGTGCCAGCAGCCAGGCGGGGACAGCTACTTACGAGCAGTACTTC
CASSQAGTATYEQYF